The 2 T cell receptor beta chains below come from one sample, sequenced in a study of cytomegalovirus exposure and HLA in healthy donors (dated by TCRdb to 2016 to 2017). The library was generated by the immunoSEQ multiplex PCR assay. The multiplex PCR relied on a mix of 60 forward primers for TCR Vbeta segments and 13 reverse primers for TCR Jbeta segments. In TCRdb, the immuneACCESS table is reduced to in-frame sequences with V and J assigned. These tables do not hold every clone; where another copy was compared, an unresolved V gene accounts for under half, and the others remain unexplained. The sample records about 89,000 clones, less than 85% of which are singletons. 6.5% to 8.5% of the sample comes from the top ten. Sequences were obtained from PBMCs. Receptor source: a man aged 40-49 years in good health and CMV-seropositive.

The V call is TRBV7-2, the J call TRBJ2-7; D gene uncertain. The CDR3 runs to 14 residues. The germline gives CDR1 SGHTA, CDR2 FQGNSA. V shed 5 bases and J shed 3 bases, with 14 bases lying between them. CDR3 region: CASSTSGSGYEQYF. Written as DNA, the CDR3 is TGTGCCAGCAGCACTTCAGGAAGTGGCTACGAGCAGTACTTC. The whole variable domain, filled in from reference TRBV7-2 and TRBJ2-7, reads GAGVSQSPSNKVTEKGKDVELRCDPISGHTALYWYRQSLGQGLEFLIYFQGNSAPDKSGLPSDRFSAERTGGSVSTLTIQRTQQEDSAVYLCASSTSGSGYEQYFGPGTRLTVT.

The sample holds one count of this clone. The chain joins TRBV4-2 to TRBJ1-2; TRBD1 might be the D (5 bases). V was trimmed by 0 bases and J by 4 bases, leaving 12 bases between them. CDR3 length: 15 residues. Per germline, CDR1 LGHNA and CDR2 YNFKEQ. The CDR3 DNA follows: TGTGCCAGCAGCCAAGATAGGGGTGTCGGCTATGGCTACACCTTC. It yields the protein CASSQDRGVGYGYTF.